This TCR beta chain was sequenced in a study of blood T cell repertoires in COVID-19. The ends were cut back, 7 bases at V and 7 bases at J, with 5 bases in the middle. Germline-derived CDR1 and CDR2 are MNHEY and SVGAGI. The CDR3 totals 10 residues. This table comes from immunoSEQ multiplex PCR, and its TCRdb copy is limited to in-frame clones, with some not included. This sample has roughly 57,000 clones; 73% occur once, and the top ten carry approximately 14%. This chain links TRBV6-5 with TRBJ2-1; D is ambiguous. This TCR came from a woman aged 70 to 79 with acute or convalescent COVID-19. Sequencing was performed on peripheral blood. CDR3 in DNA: TGTGCCAGCACTCGGAATGAGCAGTTCTTC. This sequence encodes CASTRNEQFF.